The rows below give T cell receptor beta chains drawn from one sample of a study of neoadjuvant nivolumab and ipilimumab in lung cancer. The repertoire was sequenced with immunoSEQ multiplex PCR; TCRdb's copy has only in-frame clones and lacks some. This sample carries around 7,500 clones, 65% to 85% of them seen once, and the ten largest clones take 4.5% to 5%. The material sequenced was tumor tissue, taken after neoadjuvant nivolumab, alone or with ipilimumab, at or shortly before surgery. These receptors were collected from an adult with non-small cell lung cancer. The CDR3 runs from the conserved cysteine through the conserved F or W. The order of the fields is clone size, J gene, D gene, V gene, CDR3 protein, CDR3 DNA. The D gene is left open where the match is weak. A clone size is listed for some rows: how often the clone was seen (once, few, many), or a class if it is expanded.

NA TRBJ1-2 NA TRBV7-9 CASSSTWGSGNYGYTF TGTGCCAGCAGCTCCACATGGGGAAGTGGGAACTATGGCTACACCTTC
NA TRBJ1-3 NA TRBV10-3 CAISASKSGNTIYF TGTGCCATCAGTGCTTCAAAATCTGGAAACACCATATATTTT
few TRBJ1-3 NA TRBV6-1 CASSEDISSSGNTIYF TGTGCCAGCAGTGAAGATATATCCAGCTCTGGAAACACCATATATTTT
NA TRBJ2-7 NA TRBV18 CASSPPPLTLSYEQYF TGTGCCAGCTCTCCCCCCCCGCTCACCCTCTCCTACGAGCAGTACTTC
NA TRBJ1-6 NA TRBV6-1 CASSGRSYNSPLHF TGTGCCAGCAGTGGACGCTCCTATAATTCACCCCTCCACTTT
NA TRBJ2-5 NA TRBV11-3 CASSLTPFRVQGRETQYF TGTGCCAGCAGCTTAACCCCCTTTAGAGTTCAGGGCCGAGAGACCCAGTACTTC
NA TRBJ2-4 TRBD1 TRBV18 CASSPPLTGGLDIQYF TGTGCCAGCTCACCACCGTTGACAGGGGGGTTGGACATTCAGTACTTC
NA TRBJ1-3 NA TRBV6-1 CASTGTNSGNTIYF TGTGCCAGCACTGGGACAAACTCTGGAAACACCATATATTTT
NA TRBJ1-1 NA TRBV14 CASRDNRVNTEAFF TGTGCCAGCAGGGATAATCGGGTAAACACTGAAGCTTTCTTT
NA TRBJ2-4 TRBD1 TRBV4-1 CASSQDKGQGFGAKNIQYF TGCGCCAGCAGCCAAGATAAGGGACAGGGGTTTGGGGCCAAAAACATTCAGTACTTC
NA TRBJ1-1 NA TRBV15 CATSIDPNTEAFF TGTGCCACCTCAATTGACCCGAACACTGAAGCTTTCTTT
few TRBJ1-2 NA TRBV12-1 CASSFSITGYTF TGTGCCAGCAGCTTTTCTATAACTGGCTACACCTTC
NA TRBJ1-6 NA TRBV11-2 CASSLIRLESSYNSPLHF TGTGCCAGCAGCTTAATCCGTTTGGAAAGCTCCTATAATTCACCCCTCCACTTT
NA TRBJ1-6 NA TRBV18 CASGEEGSPLHF TGTGCCAGCGGAGAGGAGGGCTCACCCCTCCACTTT
NA TRBJ2-5 NA TRBV7-9 CASSLRGGKETQYF TGTGCCAGCAGCTTAAGGGGCGGTAAGGAGACCCAGTACTTC
NA TRBJ2-7 NA TRBV10-3 CAISESGNSYEQYF TGTGCCATCAGTGAGTCTGGCAATTCCTACGAGCAGTACTTC
NA TRBJ2-1 NA TRBV9 CASSVMTANNEQFF TGTGCCAGCAGCGTTATGACGGCAAACAATGAGCAGTTCTTC
NA TRBJ1-1 NA TRBV19 CASTETGSTHTEAFF TGTGCCAGTACTGAGACAGGAAGCACTCACACTGAAGCTTTCTTT
NA TRBJ1-2 TRBD1 TRBV7-9 CASSLGEVRGQEGYTF TGTGCCAGCAGCTTAGGGGAGGTCAGGGGGCAAGAGGGCTACACCTTC
NA TRBJ1-4 TRBD1 TRBV5-1 CASSEQGAGNEKLFF TGCGCCAGCAGCGAACAGGGGGCGGGTAATGAAAAACTGTTTTTT
few TRBJ1-2 NA TRBV7-2 CASSPVGGGYTF TGTGCCAGCAGCCCAGTAGGGGGTGGCTACACCTTC
NA TRBJ1-1 TRBD1 TRBV6-1 CASSFGQGTEAFF TGTGCCAGCAGTTTCGGACAGGGGACTGAAGCTTTCTTT
NA TRBJ1-1 TRBD1 TRBV5-1 CASSLETGGHTEAFF TGCGCCAGCAGCTTGGAGACAGGGGGCCACACTGAAGCTTTCTTT
NA TRBJ2-7 TRBD2 TRBV5-1 CASSPSGLAGGFGYEQYF TGCGCCAGCAGCCCCTCCGGACTAGCGGGGGGGTTCGGGTACGAGCAGTACTTC
NA TRBJ2-6 NA TRBV5-8 CALPTGSGANVLTF TGTGCCTTACCCACAGGGTCCGGGGCCAACGTCCTGACTTTC
once TRBJ1-4 TRBD1 TRBV18 CASSPLPGQGNEKLFF TGTGCCAGCTCACCACTCCCGGGACAGGGTAATGAAAAACTGTTTTTT
NA TRBJ1-2 TRBD1 TRBV4-2 CASSPGQGASRGGYTF TGTGCCAGCAGCCCAGGACAGGGGGCGAGTAGGGGTGGCTACACCTTC
NA TRBJ2-3 NA TRBV5-4 CASSLDSKSTDTQYF TGTGCCAGCAGCTTGGACAGCAAAAGCACAGATACGCAGTATTTT
NA TRBJ1-1 NA TRBV27 CASSYNGGEAFF TGTGCCAGCAGCTACAACGGGGGTGAAGCTTTCTTT
NA TRBJ2-3 TRBD2 TRBV15 CATSGLAITDTQYF TGTGCCACCAGCGGACTAGCGATCACAGATACGCAGTATTTT
NA TRBJ2-7 NA TRBV6-6 CASSPAVGEQYF TGTGCCAGCAGTCCGGCGGTGGGGGAGCAGTACTTC
NA TRBJ1-6 NA TRBV5-1 CASSLTPTGTVDNSPLHF TGCGCCAGCAGCTTGACTCCTACCGGAACCGTGGACAATTCACCCCTCCACTTT
once TRBJ1-1 NA TRBV6-6 CASSGNTEAFF TGTGCCAGCTCCGGAAACACTGAAGCTTTCTTT
NA TRBJ2-5 NA TRBV10-1 CASSDDSLYQETQYF TGCGCCAGCAGCGATGACAGTTTGTACCAAGAGACCCAGTACTTC
few TRBJ1-1 NA TRBV29-1 CSVQEGGGTEAFF TGCAGCGTCCAGGAGGGGGGTGGCACTGAAGCTTTCTTT
NA TRBJ2-3 NA TRBV5-4 CASSPHTQGTDTQYF TGTGCCAGCAGCCCACACACTCAGGGAACAGATACGCAGTATTTT
NA TRBJ1-3 NA TRBV11-2 CASSLFPGRGNTIYF TGTGCCAGCAGCTTATTCCCCGGGAGAGGAAACACCATATATTTT
once TRBJ1-2 NA TRBV4-3 CASSQDFSYGYTF TGCGCCAGCAGCCAAGATTTCTCCTATGGCTACACCTTC
NA TRBJ1-1 NA TRBV29-1 CSAPREGNTEAFF TGCAGCGCGCCACGTGAGGGGAACACTGAAGCTTTCTTT
NA TRBJ1-6 TRBD1 TRBV5-1 CASSLETGGSYNSPLHF TGCGCCAGCAGCCTGGAGACAGGGGGCTCCTATAATTCACCCCTCCACTTT